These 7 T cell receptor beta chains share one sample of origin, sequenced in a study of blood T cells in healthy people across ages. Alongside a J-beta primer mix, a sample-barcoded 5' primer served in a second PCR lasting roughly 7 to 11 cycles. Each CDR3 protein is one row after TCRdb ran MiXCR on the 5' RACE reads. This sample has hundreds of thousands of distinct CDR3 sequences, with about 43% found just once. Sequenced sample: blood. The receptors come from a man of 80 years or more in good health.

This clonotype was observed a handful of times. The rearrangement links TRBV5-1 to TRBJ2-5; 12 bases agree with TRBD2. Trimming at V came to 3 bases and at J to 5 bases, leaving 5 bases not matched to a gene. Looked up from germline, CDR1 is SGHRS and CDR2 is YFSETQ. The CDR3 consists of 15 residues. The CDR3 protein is CASSWTSGEGETQYF. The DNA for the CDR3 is TGCGCCAGCAGCTGGACTAGCGGGGAGGGGGAGACCCAGTACTTC.

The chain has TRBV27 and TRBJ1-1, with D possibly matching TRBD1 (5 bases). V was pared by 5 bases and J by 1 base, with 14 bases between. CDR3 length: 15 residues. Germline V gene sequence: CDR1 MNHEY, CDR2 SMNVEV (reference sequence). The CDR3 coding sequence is TGTGCCAGCAGTGCGGCTGGACACAGGAACACTGAAGCTTTCTTT. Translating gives CASSAAGHRNTEAFF.

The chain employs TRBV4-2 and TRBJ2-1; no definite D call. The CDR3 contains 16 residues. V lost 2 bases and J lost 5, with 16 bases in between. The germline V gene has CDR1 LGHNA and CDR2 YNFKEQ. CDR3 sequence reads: CASSQTPVPEDNEQFF. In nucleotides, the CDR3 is TGTGCCAGCAGCCAAACACCCGTCCCCGAGGACAATGAGCAGTTCTTC.

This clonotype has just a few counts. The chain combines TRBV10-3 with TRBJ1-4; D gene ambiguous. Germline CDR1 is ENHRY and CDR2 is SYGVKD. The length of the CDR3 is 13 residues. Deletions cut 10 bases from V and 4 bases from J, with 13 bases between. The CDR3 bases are TGTGCCACGGGCAACCAGTTTAATGAAAAACTGTTTTTT. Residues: CATGNQFNEKLFF.

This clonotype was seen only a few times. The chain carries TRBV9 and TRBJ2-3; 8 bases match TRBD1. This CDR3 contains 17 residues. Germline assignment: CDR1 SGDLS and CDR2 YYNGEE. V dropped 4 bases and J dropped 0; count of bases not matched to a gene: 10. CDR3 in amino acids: CASSLTLTGASTDTQYF. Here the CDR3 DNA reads TGTGCCAGCAGCCTGACGCTGACAGGGGCAAGCACAGATACGCAGTATTTT.

Here the CDR3 reads CASSSSSVLGGETQYF. CDR3 DNA sequence: TGTGCCAGCAGCTCTTCGAGCGTTCTGGGCGGGGAGACCCAGTACTTC. V usage is TRBV7-2 and J usage is TRBJ2-5, with a possible D match to TRBD2 (5 bases). Trimming pared 4 bases from V and 5 bases from J, leaving 20 bases between. The germline V gene encodes CDR1 SGHTA and CDR2 FQGNSA. The CDR3 covers 16 residues.

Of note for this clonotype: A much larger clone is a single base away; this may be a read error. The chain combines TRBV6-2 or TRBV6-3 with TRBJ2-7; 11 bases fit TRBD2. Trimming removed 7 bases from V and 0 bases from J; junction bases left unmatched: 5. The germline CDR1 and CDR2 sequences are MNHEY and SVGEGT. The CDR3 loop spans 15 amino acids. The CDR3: CASNPSGGFSYEQYF. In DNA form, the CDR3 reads TGTGCCAGCAACCCTAGCGGGGGGTTCTCCTACGAGCAGTACTTC.